One sample yielded the 6 T cell receptor beta chains listed below, sequenced in a study of shared T cell receptors in the human thymus. Some clones are missing from TCRdb's copy, which holds only in-frame ones; the method was immunoSEQ multiplex PCR. The sample has 500,000 to 850,000 clones; about 90% are singletons. This same sample was also taken into another study, of human thymus T cells.

The sample was thymocytes. The receptors come from a boy less than two years old with a congenital heart defect.

This sequence joins TRBV5-6 and TRBJ2-7; 9 positions match TRBD1. Looked up from germline, CDR1 is SGHDT and CDR2 is YYEEEE. The CDR3 totals 17 residues. The junction had 11 bases not matched to a gene; V was cut back by 0 bases and J by 4 bases. The CDR3 reads CASSLGGGGQGMYEQYF. The CDR3 DNA follows: TGTGCCAGCAGCTTGGGTGGGGGGGGACAGGGCATGTACGAGCAGTACTTC.

This sequence joins TRBV2 and TRBJ1-5; possible D gene TRBD1, 5 bases. The CDR3 loop spans 14 amino acids. V was clipped by 7 bases and J by 0 bases, with 10 bases between them. Germline V gene data show CDR1 as SNHLY and CDR2 as FYNNEI. This CDR3 is CASTGIYSNQPQHF. The CDR3 coding sequence is TGTGCCAGCACAGGGATCTATAGCAATCAGCCCCAGCATTTT.

CDR3 DNA: TGTGCCAGCTCACCACCCCGGGCAGGGGCGCGAGTCGAGCAGTACTTC. It encodes CASSPPRAGARVEQYF. V and J are TRBV18 and TRBJ2-7; perhaps TRBD1 as D (6 bases). Germline V CDR1 and CDR2: KGHSH, LQKENI. The CDR3 extends over 16 amino acids. Trimming shortened V by 0 bases and J by 6 bases, and 18 bases separated the two germline ends.

Only one count was recorded for this clone. The chain has TRBV13 and TRBJ2-7; 7 bases are shared with TRBD1. The CDR3 contains 15 residues. V trimming: 4 bases; J trimming: 3 bases; junction bases outside the gene matches: 9. Germline lookup yields CDR1 PRHDT and CDR2 FYEKMQ (reference sequence). Here the CDR3 DNA reads TGTGCCAGCAGCTCGACCGGGACAGACCGCTACGAGCAGTACTTC. Protein: CASSSTGTDRYEQYF.

CDR3 sequence: CASRSWTRVNEQFF. In DNA, the CDR3 is TGCGCCAGCAGGAGTTGGACTAGAGTCAATGAGCAGTTCTTC. The J gene is TRBJ2-1, the V gene TRBV10-1; TRBD2 matches 7 bases. The CDR3 consists of 14 residues. The germline CDR1 and CDR2 sequences are WNHNN and SYGVQD (reference sequence). The ends lost 6 bases at V and 6 bases at J; junction bases unmatched: 8.

The chain carries TRBV9 and TRBJ1-1; TRBD1 aligns across 7 bases. Germline CDR1 SGDLS, CDR2 YYNGEE. This CDR3 comprises 15 residues. Germline trimming cut 3 bases from V and 2 bases from J; bases unmatched to any gene: 7. CDR3 in DNA: TGTGCCAGCAGCGCCCCGGACAGGACTAACACTGAAGCTTTCTTT. This translates into CASSAPDRTNTEAFF.